The clone carrying this TCR beta chain was picked up a small number of times. The data are from a study of control samples from healthy donors and cancer patients. CDR1 SQVTM and CDR2 ANQGSEA come from the germline V gene. V lost 6 bases and J lost 0, with 9 bases in between. This CDR3 comprises 12 residues. Profiled with immunoSEQ multiplex PCR; TCRdb holds only in-frame clones, not every one. The sample lists 75,000 to 100,000 clones, roughly four fifths occurring once. V is TRBV29-1 and J is TRBJ2-7; a weak D match, TRBD2 (5 bases). The sequence derives from a man in his 60s in good health. Material: blood. CDR3: CSVRGISYEQYF. DNA of the CDR3: TGCAGCGTCCGAGGGATCTCCTACGAGCAGTACTTC.